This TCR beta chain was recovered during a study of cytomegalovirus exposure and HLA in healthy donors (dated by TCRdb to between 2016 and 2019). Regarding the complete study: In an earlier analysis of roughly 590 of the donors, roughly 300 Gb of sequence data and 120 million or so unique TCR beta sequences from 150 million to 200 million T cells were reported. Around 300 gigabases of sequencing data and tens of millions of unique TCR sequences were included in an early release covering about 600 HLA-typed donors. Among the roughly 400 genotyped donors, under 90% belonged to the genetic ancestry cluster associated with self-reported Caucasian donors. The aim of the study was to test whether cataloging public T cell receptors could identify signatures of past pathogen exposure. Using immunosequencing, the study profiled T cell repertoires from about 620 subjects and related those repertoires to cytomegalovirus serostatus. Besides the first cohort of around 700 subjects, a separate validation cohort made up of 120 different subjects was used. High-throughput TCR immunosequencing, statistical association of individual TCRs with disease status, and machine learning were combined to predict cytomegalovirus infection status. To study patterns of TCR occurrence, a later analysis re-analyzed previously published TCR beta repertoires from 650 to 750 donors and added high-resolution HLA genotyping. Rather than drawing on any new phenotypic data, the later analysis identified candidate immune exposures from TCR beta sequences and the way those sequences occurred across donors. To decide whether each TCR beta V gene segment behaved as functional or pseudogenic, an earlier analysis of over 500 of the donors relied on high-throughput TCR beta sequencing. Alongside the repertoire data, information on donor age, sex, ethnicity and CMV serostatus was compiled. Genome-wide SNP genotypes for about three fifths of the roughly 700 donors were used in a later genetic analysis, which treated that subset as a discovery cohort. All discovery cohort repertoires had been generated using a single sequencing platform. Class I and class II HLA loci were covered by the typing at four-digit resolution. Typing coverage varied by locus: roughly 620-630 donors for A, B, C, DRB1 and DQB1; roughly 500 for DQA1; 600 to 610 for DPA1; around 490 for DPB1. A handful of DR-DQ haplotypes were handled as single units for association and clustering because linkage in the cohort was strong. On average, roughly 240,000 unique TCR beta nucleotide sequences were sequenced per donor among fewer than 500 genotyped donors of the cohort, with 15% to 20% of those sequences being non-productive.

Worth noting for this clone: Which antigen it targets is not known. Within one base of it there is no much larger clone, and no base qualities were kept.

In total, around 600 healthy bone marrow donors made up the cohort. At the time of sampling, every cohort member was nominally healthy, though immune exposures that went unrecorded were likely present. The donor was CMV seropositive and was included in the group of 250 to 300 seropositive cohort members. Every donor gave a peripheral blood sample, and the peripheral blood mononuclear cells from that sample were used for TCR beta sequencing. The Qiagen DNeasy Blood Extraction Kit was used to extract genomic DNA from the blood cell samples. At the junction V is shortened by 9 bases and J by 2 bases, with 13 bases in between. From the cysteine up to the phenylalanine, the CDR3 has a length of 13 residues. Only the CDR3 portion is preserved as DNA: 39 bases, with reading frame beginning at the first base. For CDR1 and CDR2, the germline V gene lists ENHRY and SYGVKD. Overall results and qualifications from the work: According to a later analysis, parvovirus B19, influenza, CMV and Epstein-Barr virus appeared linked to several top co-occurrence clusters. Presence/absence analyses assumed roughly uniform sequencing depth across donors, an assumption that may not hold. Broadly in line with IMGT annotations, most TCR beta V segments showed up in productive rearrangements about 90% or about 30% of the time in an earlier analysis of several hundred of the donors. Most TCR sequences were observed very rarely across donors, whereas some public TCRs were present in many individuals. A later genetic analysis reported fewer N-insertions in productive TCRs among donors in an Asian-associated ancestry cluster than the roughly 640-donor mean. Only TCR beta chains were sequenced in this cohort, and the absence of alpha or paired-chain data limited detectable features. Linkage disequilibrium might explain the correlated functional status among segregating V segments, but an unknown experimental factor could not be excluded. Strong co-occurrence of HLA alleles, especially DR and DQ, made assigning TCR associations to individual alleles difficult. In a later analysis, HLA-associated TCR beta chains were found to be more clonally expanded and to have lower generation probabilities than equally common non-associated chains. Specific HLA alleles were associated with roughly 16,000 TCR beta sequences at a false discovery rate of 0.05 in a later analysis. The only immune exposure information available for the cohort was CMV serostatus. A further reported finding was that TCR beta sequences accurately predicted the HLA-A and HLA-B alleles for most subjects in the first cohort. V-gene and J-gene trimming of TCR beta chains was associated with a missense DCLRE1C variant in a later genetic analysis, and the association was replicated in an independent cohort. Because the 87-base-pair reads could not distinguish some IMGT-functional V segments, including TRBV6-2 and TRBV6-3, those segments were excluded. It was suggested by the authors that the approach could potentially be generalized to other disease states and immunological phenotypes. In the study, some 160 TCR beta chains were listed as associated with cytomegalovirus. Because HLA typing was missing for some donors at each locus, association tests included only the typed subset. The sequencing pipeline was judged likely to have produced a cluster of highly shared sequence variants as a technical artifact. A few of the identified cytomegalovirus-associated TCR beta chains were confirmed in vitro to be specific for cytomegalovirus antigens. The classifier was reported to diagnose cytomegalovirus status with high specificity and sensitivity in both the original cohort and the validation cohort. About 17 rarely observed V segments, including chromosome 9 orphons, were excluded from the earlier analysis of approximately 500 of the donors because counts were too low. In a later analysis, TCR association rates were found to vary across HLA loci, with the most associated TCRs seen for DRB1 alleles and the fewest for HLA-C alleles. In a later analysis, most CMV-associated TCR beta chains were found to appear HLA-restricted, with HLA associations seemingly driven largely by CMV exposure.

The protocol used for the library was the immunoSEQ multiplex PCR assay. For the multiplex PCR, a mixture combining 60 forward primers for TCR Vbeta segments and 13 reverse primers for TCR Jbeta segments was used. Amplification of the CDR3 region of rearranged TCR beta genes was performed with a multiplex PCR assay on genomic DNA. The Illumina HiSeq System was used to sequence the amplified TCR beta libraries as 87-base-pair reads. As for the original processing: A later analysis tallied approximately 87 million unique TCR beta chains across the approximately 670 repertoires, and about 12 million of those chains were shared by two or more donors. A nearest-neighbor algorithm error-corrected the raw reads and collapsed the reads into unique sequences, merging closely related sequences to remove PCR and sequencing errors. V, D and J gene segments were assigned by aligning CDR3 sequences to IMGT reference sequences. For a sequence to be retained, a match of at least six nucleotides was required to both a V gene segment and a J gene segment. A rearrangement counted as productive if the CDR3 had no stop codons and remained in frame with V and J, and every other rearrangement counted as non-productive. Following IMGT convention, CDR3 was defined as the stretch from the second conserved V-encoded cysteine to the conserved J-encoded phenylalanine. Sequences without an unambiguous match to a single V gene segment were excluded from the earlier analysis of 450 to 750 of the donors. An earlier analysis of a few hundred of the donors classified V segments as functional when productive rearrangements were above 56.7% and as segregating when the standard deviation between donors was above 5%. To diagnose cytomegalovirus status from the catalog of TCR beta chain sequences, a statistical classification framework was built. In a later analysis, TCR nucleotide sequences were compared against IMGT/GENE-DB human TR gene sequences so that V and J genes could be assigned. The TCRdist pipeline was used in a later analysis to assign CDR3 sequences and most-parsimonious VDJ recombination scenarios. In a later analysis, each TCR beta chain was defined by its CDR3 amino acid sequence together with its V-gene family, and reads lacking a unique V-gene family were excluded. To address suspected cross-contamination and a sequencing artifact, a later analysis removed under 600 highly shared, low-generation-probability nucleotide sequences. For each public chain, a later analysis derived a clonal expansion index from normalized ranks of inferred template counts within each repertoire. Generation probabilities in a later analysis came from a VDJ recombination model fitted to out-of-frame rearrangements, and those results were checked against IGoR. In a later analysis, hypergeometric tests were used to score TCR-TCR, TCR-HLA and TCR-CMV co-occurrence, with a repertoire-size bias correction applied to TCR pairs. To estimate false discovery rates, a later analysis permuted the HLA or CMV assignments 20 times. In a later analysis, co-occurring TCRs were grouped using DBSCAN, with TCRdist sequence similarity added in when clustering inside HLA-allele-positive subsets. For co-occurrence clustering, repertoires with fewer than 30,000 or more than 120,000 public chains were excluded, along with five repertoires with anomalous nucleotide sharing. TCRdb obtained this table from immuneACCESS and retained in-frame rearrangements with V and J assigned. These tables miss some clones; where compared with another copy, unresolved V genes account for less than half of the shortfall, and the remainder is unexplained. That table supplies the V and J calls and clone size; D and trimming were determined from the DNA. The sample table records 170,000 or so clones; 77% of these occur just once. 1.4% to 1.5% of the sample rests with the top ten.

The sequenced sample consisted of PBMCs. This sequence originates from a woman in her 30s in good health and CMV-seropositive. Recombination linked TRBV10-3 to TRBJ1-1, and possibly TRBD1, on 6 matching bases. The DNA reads TGTGCCATTGAACAGGGCCCTAACACTGAAGCTTTCTTT. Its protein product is CAIEQGPNTEAFF.